Listed below are T cell receptor beta chains from one sample, sequenced in a study of blood T cell repertoires in COVID-19. Only in-frame clones appear in the TCRdb table, and some are missing; sequencing was by immunoSEQ multiplex PCR. The sample has about 180,000 clones, roughly 85% seen once. Sequenced material: peripheral blood. The receptors here all came from a woman aged 70-85 years with acute or convalescent COVID-19. CDR3s include the opening cysteine and the closing phenylalanine or tryptophan. The D gene is left open where the match is weak. Some rows have no size entry. The others give once, few or many, or a class for an expanded clone.

D gene | clone size | J gene | V gene | CDR3 DNA | CDR3 protein
TRBD1 | NA | TRBJ2-7 | TRBV20-1 | TGCAGTGCCAGGGGGCCATACGAGCAGTACTTC | CSARGPYEQYF
TRBD2 | NA | TRBJ2-1 | TRBV6-5 | TGTGCCCTCGGGCGGGAGGGCCTGGGTGAGCAGTTCTTC | CALGREGLGEQFF
NA | few | TRBJ2-1 | TRBV10-2 | TGCGCCAGCAGTGAGTCATCTCTGAGCTCCTACAATGAGCAGTTCTTC | CASSESSLSSYNEQFF
TRBD2 | NA | TRBJ2-1 | TRBV5-4 | TGTGCCAGCAGCTTGGCTAGCGGGAGGACCCACAATGAGCAGTTCTTC | CASSLASGRTHNEQFF
TRBD2 | NA | TRBJ2-2 | TRBV2 | TGTGCCAGCAGTGTACTAGCGGGCCCCACCGGGGAGCTGTTTTTT | CASSVLAGPTGELFF
NA | once | TRBJ1-1 | TRBV2 | TGTGCCAGCAGTCTCGCCCAGACAGCGAACACTGAAGCTTTCTTT | CASSLAQTANTEAFF
NA | few | TRBJ2-1 | TRBV7-9 | TGTGCCAGCAGCTCAGGATCCGGGAACTACAATGAGCAGTTCTTC | CASSSGSGNYNEQFF
NA | NA | TRBJ2-4 | TRBV19 | TGTGCCAGTAGTCCGACCCGAGGTCCGGCCAAAAACATTCAGTACTTC | CASSPTRGPAKNIQYF
TRBD1 | few | TRBJ1-2 | TRBV10-3 | TGTGCCATCAGTACAGGACAGGGACTAACCTTC | CAISTGQGLTF
TRBD2 | NA | TRBJ2-1 | TRBV6-1 | TGTGCCAGCAGTGACCAAGCGGGAGGAGGTGAGCAGTTCTTC | CASSDQAGGGEQFF
NA | NA | TRBJ2-5 | TRBV3-1/TRBV3-2 | TGTGCCAGCGGGAGTAGGCTGGAGACCCAGTACTTC | CASGSRLETQYF
NA | NA | TRBJ1-1 | TRBV20-1 | TGCAGTGCTAGTCCGGGAATCGGGGACACTGAAGCTTTCTTT | CSASPGIGDTEAFF
TRBD1 | NA | TRBJ2-5 | TRBV7-9 | TGTGCCAGCAGCATCCGACAGGGTGGCGAGACCCAGTACTTC | CASSIRQGGETQYF
TRBD1 | NA | TRBJ1-2 | TRBV7-2 | TGTGCCAGCAGCTTAGGACCCGGGACAGGGGGTGGCTACACCTTC | CASSLGPGTGGGYTF
TRBD2 | NA | TRBJ2-3 | TRBV5-1 | TGCGCCAGCAGCCAGAGGACTAGCGGGAGCACAGATACGCAGTATTTT | CASSQRTSGSTDTQYF
TRBD2 | NA | TRBJ2-5 | TRBV2 | TGTGCCAGCAGAAAGACTAGCGGGGGTTCGACCCAGTACTTC | CASRKTSGGSTQYF
NA | NA | TRBJ2-1 | TRBV6-5 | TGTGCCAGCAGTTACGGGCCTAGCGTGGAGAATGAGCAGTTCTTC | CASSYGPSVENEQFF
TRBD2 | NA | TRBJ2-2 | TRBV7-3 | TGTGCCAGCAGCTTAAGACTAGCGGGATTGTCCGGGGAGCTGTTTTTT | CASSLRLAGLSGELFF
NA | NA | TRBJ1-4 | TRBV5-1 | TGCGCCAGCAGCTTCCGGGACACGAATGAAAAACTGTTTTTT | CASSFRDTNEKLFF
NA | NA | TRBJ1-5 | TRBV18 | TGTGCCAGCTCACTAGGACAAAGGCCCAATCAGCCCCAGCATTTT | CASSLGQRPNQPQHF
TRBD1 | NA | TRBJ1-2 | TRBV25-1 | TGTGCCAGCAGCCAAGGACAGGGCCATGGCTACACCTTC | CASSQGQGHGYTF
NA | NA | TRBJ1-5 | TRBV18 | TGTGCCAGCTCCACAGGGCTGGATCAGCCCCAGCATTTT | CASSTGLDQPQHF
TRBD1 | many | TRBJ2-1 | TRBV5-1 | TGCGCCAGCAGCTTAGGGACAGGGGGAAGTGGTGAGCAGTTCTTC | CASSLGTGGSGEQFF
NA | many | TRBJ2-7 | TRBV4-1 | TGCGCCAGCAGCCAACAACTGGGGGCTAGCCTCTCCTACGAGCAGTACTTC | CASSQQLGASLSYEQYF
NA | NA | TRBJ1-2 | TRBV4-1 | TGCGCCAGCAGCCTTCGGGAGGGGGATGGCTACACCTTC | CASSLREGDGYTF
NA | once | TRBJ2-7 | TRBV27 | TGTGCCAGCAGTCCTCGACCGACAGGCTCCTACGAGCAGTACTTC | CASSPRPTGSYEQYF
NA | NA | TRBJ2-2 | TRBV28 | TGTGCCAGCAGTTTAATCGGCACCGGGGAGCTGTTTTTT | CASSLIGTGELFF
NA | few | TRBJ2-2 | TRBV19 | TGTGCCAGTAGCACACTACCGGACACCGGGGAGCTGTTTTTT | CASSTLPDTGELFF
NA | NA | TRBJ1-5 | TRBV19 | TGTGCCAGTAGTATCTCCAGTCTTAATCAGCCCCAGCATTTT | CASSISSLNQPQHF
TRBD2 | NA | TRBJ2-7 | TRBV5-1 | TGCGCCAGCAGGACTAGCGGACCCAGCTACGAGCAGTACTTC | CASRTSGPSYEQYF
TRBD2 | few | TRBJ2-1 | TRBV7-3 | TGTGCCAGCAGCCTAGCGGGAGTGGGGTACAATGAGCAGTTCTTC | CASSLAGVGYNEQFF
NA | NA | TRBJ2-7 | TRBV28 | TGTGCCAGCAGCGAAACAGGGGAGGTTCTAGAGCAGTACTTC | CASSETGEVLEQYF
TRBD1 | NA | TRBJ1-4 | TRBV2 | TGTGCCAGCAGTCCACCGGGACAGGCTGTATCTGAAAAACTGTTTTTT | CASSPPGQAVSEKLFF
TRBD2 | once | TRBJ2-1 | TRBV7-3 | TGTGCCAGCAGCTTAATTGCGGGAGCTAGGAATGAGCAGTTCTTC | CASSLIAGARNEQFF
NA | many | TRBJ1-2 | TRBV2 | TGTGCCAGCAGGCCCAGGGGCGGGGGGACGCTACCCAACTATGGCTACACCTTC | CASRPRGGGTLPNYGYTF
TRBD1 | NA | TRBJ2-7 | TRBV18 | TGTGCCAGCTCACCTGCTTGGGACAGGGGCCAGGAGCAGTACTTC | CASSPAWDRGQEQYF
NA | NA | TRBJ1-6 | TRBV4-2 | TGTGCCAGCAGCCAAGGGGGGGGTACGGTGCAGAATTCACCCCTCCACTTT | CASSQGGGTVQNSPLHF
NA | once | TRBJ2-5 | TRBV12-5 | TGTGCTAGTGGTTTGGGTCGGGTTGGAGAGACCCAGTACTTC | CASGLGRVGETQYF
NA | NA | TRBJ2-1 | TRBV30 | TGTGCCTGGAGTGTAAGGCTAGCAAGTGAGCAGTTCTTC | CAWSVRLASEQFF
TRBD1 | few | TRBJ1-4 | TRBV19 | TGTGCCAGTAGTAATGCCGGGACAGGGCTCGAAAAACTGTTTTTT | CASSNAGTGLEKLFF
TRBD2 | NA | TRBJ2-1 | TRBV5-1 | TGCGCCAGCAGCTTGGTTGTAGCGGGAGGTGAGCAGTTCTTC | CASSLVVAGGEQFF
NA | NA | TRBJ2-2 | TRBV6-5 | TGTGCCAGCAGCCGCCGGGACTTCTCTGTCGGGGAGCTGTTTTTT | CASSRRDFSVGELFF
NA | NA | TRBJ2-7 | TRBV30 | TGTGCCGGAACCGGGAACCCGGACGCTGAGCAGTACTTC | CAGTGNPDAEQYF
TRBD1 | few | TRBJ1-2 | TRBV29-1 | TGCAGCGTGACAGGGCGGGATGGCTACACCTTC | CSVTGRDGYTF
NA | once | TRBJ1-5 | TRBV20-1 | TGCAGTGCTAGTCGGGGGAGGGAGCCCCAGCATTTT | CSASRGREPQHF
TRBD1 | few | TRBJ2-2 | TRBV7-3 | TGTGCCAGCAGCCTTACCGGGACAGGAGAGGAACTGAACACCGGGGAGCTGTTTTTT | CASSLTGTGEELNTGELFF
TRBD1 | NA | TRBJ2-7 | TRBV19 | TGTGCCAGTAGTATAAAGGGGACAGGTGGATACGAGCAGTACTTC | CASSIKGTGGYEQYF
NA | NA | TRBJ2-4 | TRBV3-1/TRBV3-2 | TGTGCCAGCAGCCCCGGACAGATACTAGCCAAAAACATTCAGTACTTC | CASSPGQILAKNIQYF
NA | NA | TRBJ2-7 | TRBV27 | TGTGCCAGCAGTTTCTCTCAGGGATACGAGCAGTACTTC | CASSFSQGYEQYF
NA | NA | TRBJ2-2 | TRBV7-8 | TGTGCCAGCAGCCGCAGGGGGCTAGCGGTCACCGGGGAGCTGTTTTTT | CASSRRGLAVTGELFF
NA | NA | TRBJ1-1 | TRBV9 | TGTGCCAGCAGCGTAGATGGGGCTGGGAACACTGAAGCTTTCTTT | CASSVDGAGNTEAFF
NA | once | TRBJ2-5 | TRBV21-1 | TGTGCCAGCAGCACCAAAGACTATAGTGGGAGGGAGACCCAGTACTTC | CASSTKDYSGRETQYF
TRBD2 | NA | TRBJ2-7 | TRBV19 | TGTGCCAGTAGTATCTCAGCGGGGCTCTCCTACGAGCAGTACTTC | CASSISAGLSYEQYF
NA | few | TRBJ2-7 | TRBV28 | TGTGCCAGCAGTTTTCATCTGGGAGTCCTCTCCTACGAGCAGTACTTC | CASSFHLGVLSYEQYF
TRBD2 | NA | TRBJ2-1 | TRBV4-1 | TGCGCCAGCAGCCGACGAAGCACCAAGCTCGGGGGGGAGGGTGAGCAGTTCTTC | CASSRRSTKLGGEGEQFF
TRBD2 | NA | TRBJ2-3 | TRBV7-9 | TGTGCCAGCAGCCCGGGACTAGCGGGAGTAGTGGATACGCAGTATTTT | CASSPGLAGVVDTQYF
TRBD2 | NA | TRBJ2-1 | TRBV14 | TGTGCCAGCAGCCAAGCTAGCGGGAGTAGGAAGCAGTTCTTC | CASSQASGSRKQFF
TRBD2 | NA | TRBJ2-1 | TRBV5-1 | TGCGCCAGCAGCGAGACTAGCGGGCAAAATGAGCAGTTCTTC | CASSETSGQNEQFF
TRBD2 | NA | TRBJ2-2 | TRBV13 | TGTGCCAGCAGCTTAGGACTAGCGGGAGCGTCAAACACCGGGGAGCTGTTTTTT | CASSLGLAGASNTGELFF
NA | once | TRBJ2-1 | TRBV2 | TGTGCCAGCAGTGTGCGACTCTTGAGCTCCTACAATGAGCAGTTCTTC | CASSVRLLSSYNEQFF